The 11 T cell receptor beta chains listed next were all sequenced from one sample in a study of blood T cell repertoires in COVID-19 (dated by TCRdb to about 2020). Libraries were constructed by the immunoSEQ multiplex PCR assay. Entries here come from immuneACCESS through TCRdb and include only in-frame sequences with V and J called. Some clones fail to appear in such tables; in the studies checked, an unresolved V gene covers under half of the shortfall, and the cause of the remainder is unknown. The sample profile shows about 480,000 clones; approximately 89% of them were found once. The top ten clonotypes cover about 0.91% of the sample. The specimen sequenced was peripheral blood. These receptors originate from a man between 18 and 35 years old with COVID-19, enrolled during active disease.

The rearrangement uses TRBV19 and TRBJ2-1, with D possibly TRBD2 on 6 matching bases. This CDR3 region has 15 residues. Per the germline V gene, CDR1 is LNHDA and CDR2 is SQIVND (reference sequence). V dropped 5 bases and J dropped 2 bases, with 13 bases sitting between them. For the CDR3, the DNA is TGTGCCAGTAGTCCGGGACTTACGCCCTACAATGAGCAGTTCTTC. This sequence encodes CASSPGLTPYNEQFF.

The rearrangement links TRBV10-3 to TRBJ2-1; D is possibly TRBD1 (5 bases). Between the trimmed V and J ends, which lost 4 bases and 4 bases, there was a span of 8 bases. The CDR3 sequence is 13 residues long. Germline V gene sequence: CDR1 ENHRY, CDR2 SYGVKD. The CDR3 DNA follows: TGTGCCATCAGTGGTACAGGTTACAATGAGCAGTTCTTC. This codes for CAISGTGYNEQFF.

This sequence joins TRBV11-3 and TRBJ2-1; D is ambiguous. V was clipped by 5 bases and J by 4 bases, with 9 bases between them. This CDR3 has 13 amino acids. Germline V gene data show CDR1 as SGHNT and CDR2 as YENEEA. CDR3 DNA sequence: TGTGCCAGCAGCCCCCCCCCATACAATGAGCAGTTCTTC. This codes for CASSPPPYNEQFF.

The J gene is TRBJ1-5, the V gene TRBV28; possible D gene TRBD1, 6 bases. Germline V CDR1 and CDR2: MDHEN, SYDVKM. The CDR3 sequence is 15 residues long. Trimming removed 5 bases at V and 6 bases at J, with 17 bases between. The CDR3 sequence: CASSPRGGRAQPQHF. Here the CDR3 DNA reads TGTGCCAGCAGTCCCAGGGGCGGGCGCGCTCAGCCCCAGCATTTT.

The chain has TRBV12-5 and TRBJ1-2; a possible D gene is TRBD1 (5 bases). In germline, CDR1 is LGHNT, CDR2 FRNRAP. Deletions cut 0 bases from V and 1 base from J, with 9 bases between. The CDR3 is 15 amino acids. CDR3 nucleotide sequence: TGTGCTAGTGGTTTGGTGGGGGGATTTAACTATGGCTACACCTTC. It specifies CASGLVGGFNYGYTF.

DNA of the CDR3: TGTGCCAGTAAACAGTTGGGGGCTCAAGAGACCCAGTACTTC. Translating gives CASKQLGAQETQYF. The V and J genes are TRBV19 and TRBJ2-5; possible D gene TRBD1, 6 bases. CDR3 size: 14 residues. The V end lost 7 bases, the J end lost 2 bases, and 14 bases lay between the germline ends. Germline lookup yields CDR1 LNHDA and CDR2 SQIVND (reference sequence).

The chain links TRBV9 to TRBJ1-1, with D hard to call. Germline V gives CDR1 SGDLS, CDR2 YYNGEE. Trimming removed 2 bases at V and 6 bases at J, with 14 bases between. CDR3 size: 14 residues. In DNA, the CDR3 is TGTGCCAGCAGCGTTACTATCCGGTCTCCTGAAGCTTTCTTT. Amino acid sequence: CASSVTIRSPEAFF.

The chain carries TRBV7-9 and TRBJ2-1, with 8 bases matching TRBD2. The junction had 2 bases not matched to a gene; V was cut back by 4 bases and J by 12 bases. The CDR3 is 11 residues long. The germline V gene has CDR1 SEHNR and CDR2 FQNEAQ (reference sequence). The CDR3 nucleotides read TGTGCCAGCAGCTACGGGACTAGGCAGTTCTTC. This codes for CASSYGTRQFF.

The J gene is TRBJ2-3, the V gene TRBV19; no definite D call. V lost 6 bases to trimming and J lost 0 bases, with 16 bases between them. CDR1 is LNHDA, CDR2 SQIVND, per germline (reference sequence). The CDR3 contains 16 residues. CDR3 bases: TGTGCCAGTAGCTTCGGTAGCAGATCTAGCACAGATACGCAGTATTTT. It translates to CASSFGSRSSTDTQYF.

As regards this clone: This CDR3 is also generated by other DNA sequences in the sample. The rearrangement joins TRBV24-1 to TRBJ1-2; D remains ambiguous. Between the trimmed V and J ends, which lost 3 bases and 2 bases, there was a span of 9 bases. The CDR3 loop spans 14 amino acids. Germline V gives CDR1 KGHDR, CDR2 SFDVKD. This CDR3 is CATSDAGSNYGYTF. CDR3 nucleotides: TGTGCCACCAGTGATGCCGGGTCGAACTATGGCTACACCTTC.

This chain joins TRBV5-1 and TRBJ1-2; TRBD1 aligns across 8 bases. V shed 4 bases, J shed 3 bases, and the junction held 2 bases outside the gene matches. Germline loops: CDR1 SGHRS, CDR2 YFSETQ. The CDR3 is 13 amino acids. Here the CDR3 reads CASSKDRDYGYTF. CDR3 bases: TGCGCCAGCAGCAAGGACAGGGACTATGGCTACACCTTC.